These 5 T cell receptor beta chains originate from one sample sequenced in a study of blood T cell repertoires in COVID-19. Libraries were prepared by immunoSEQ multiplex PCR; TCRdb keeps only in-frame clonotypes and omits some of them. The sample yields about 410,000 clones, about nine tenths seen once. Sequenced sample: peripheral blood. All receptors derive from a young woman with active or convalescent COVID-19.

V usage is TRBV5-1 and J usage is TRBJ1-4; 9 bases match TRBD1. Unmatched junction bases numbered 1, after V lost 5 bases and J lost 5 bases. This CDR3 has 13 residues. CDR1 is SGHRS and CDR2 is YFSETQ in the germline V gene. The CDR3 region has the DNA TGCGCCAGCAGGGACAGGGGCAATGAAAAACTGTTTTTT. Its protein product is CASRDRGNEKLFF. Supplemented by reference TRBV5-1 and TRBJ1-4, the full variable domain reads KAGVTQTPRYLIKTRGQQVTLSCSPISGHRSVSWYQQTPGQGLQFLFEYFSETQRNKGNFPGRFSGRQFSNSRSEMNVSTLELGDSALYLCASRDRGNEKLFFGSGTQLSVL.

This rearrangement joins TRBV19 to TRBJ1-5; a possible D gene is TRBD1 (6 bases). The length of the CDR3 is 13 residues. Between the trimmed V and J ends, which lost 4 bases and 5 bases, there was a span of 9 bases. The germline V gene has CDR1 LNHDA and CDR2 SQIVND (reference sequence). CDR3 DNA: TGTGCCAGTAGTACCAACAGGGATCAGCCCCAGCATTTT. It is translated as CASSTNRDQPQHF.

This clone occurred a few times. The V and J genes are TRBV3-1 (or the pseudogene TRBV3-2) and TRBJ2-7, with TRBD2 matching 9 bases. Germline CDR1 and CDR2: LGHDT and YNNKEL (reference sequence). The CDR3 runs 14 residues. V lost 4 bases, J lost 2 bases, and 3 bases stayed unmatched. The CDR3 nucleotides read TGTGCCAGCAGCCGTCTAGCGGGGACCTACGAGCAGTACTTC. Its translation: CASSRLAGTYEQYF.

This clone was detected only a few times. This chain links TRBV28 with TRBJ1-2; D uncertain. V was pared by 3 bases and J by 0 bases, with 14 bases between. The CDR3 has 16 amino acids. The germline V gene has CDR1 MDHEN and CDR2 SYDVKM. The CDR3 is CASSLSMTWANYGYTF. CDR3 DNA sequence: TGTGCCAGCAGTTTGTCGATGACATGGGCTAACTATGGCTACACCTTC.

V gene TRBV5-1 combines with J gene TRBJ1-1; D remains unclear. Trimming left V 1 base short and J 5 bases short, with 15 bases between. The V gene's germline CDR1 is SGHRS and CDR2 YFSETQ. The CDR3 totals 15 residues. The CDR3 DNA reads TGCGCCAGCAGCTTGTTAATGGGTGAGGGTACTGAAGCTTTCTTT. It translates to CASSLLMGEGTEAFF.